These 6 T cell receptor beta chains were all obtained from the same sample, sequenced in a study of post-analysis software for immune sequencing data. General study findings and limits: Patients used about 5 TRBV segments, including TRBV5-6, TRBV5-1 and TRBV20-1, more often than controls.

Every TCR beta cDNA library bore unique molecular identifiers. TCRdb reprocessed the PCR reads via MiXCR and lists one record per CDR3 protein. The profile covers about 460,000 distinct CDR3 sequences, with 40% to 55% appearing a single time and around an eighth taken by the ten largest. Antigens of these TCRs are unknown. Sequencing was done on a sample of blood. The receptors come from a girl aged 10 to 17 with multiple sclerosis.

This chain links TRBV19 with TRBJ2-2; 8 nucleotides align to TRBD2. Germline CDR1 is LNHDA and CDR2 is SQIVND (reference sequence). The CDR3 has 17 residues. J lost 1 base, V lost 7 bases, and 11 bases had no gene match. DNA for the CDR3: TGTGCCAGTATTAAATCCCCGACTAGCGTGAACACCGGGGAGCTGTTTTTT. It codes for CASIKSPTSVNTGELFF.

This chain uses TRBV27 with TRBJ2-4; D not certain. V was cut by 0 bases and J by 0 bases, with 12 bases left in between. The germline V gene has CDR1 MNHEY and CDR2 SMNVEV (reference sequence). The CDR3 runs to 17 residues. For the CDR3, the DNA is TGTGCCAGCAGTTTATCGCCGGGCCAACTAGCCAAAAACATTCAGTACTTC. Amino acids: CASSLSPGQLAKNIQYF.

The chain uses TRBV20-1 and TRBJ1-4; unclear D gene. Germline-derived CDR1 and CDR2 are DFQATT and SNEGSKA (reference sequence). This CDR3 spans 12 amino acids. The V gene lost 6 bases and the J gene lost 12 bases, with 17 bases spanning the gap. The CDR3 DNA sequence: TGCAGTGCCCAATGGCAAGGGAGCGAACTGTTTTTT. Amino acids: CSAQWQGSELFF.

As regards this clonotype: Compared with germline, one end of the junction differs, possibly owing to a read error. This sequence joins TRBV2 and TRBJ2-1; D is possibly TRBD1 or TRBD2 (5 bases each). This CDR3 has 14 residues. Germline lookup yields CDR1 SNHLY and CDR2 FYNNEI. CDR3: CGARSTSSYNEQFF. The CDR3 nucleotides read TGCGGGGCCCGATCTACGAGCTCCTACAATGAGCAGTTCTTC.

Only a few counts were recorded for this clonotype. The V gene is TRBV5-1, the J gene TRBJ2-3; 7 nucleotides line up with TRBD1. The CDR3 runs 14 residues. Trimming cost V 3 bases and J 2 bases; bases outside gene matches: 3. Germline lookup yields CDR1 SGHRS and CDR2 YFSETQ. The CDR3 spells CASSSDRTTDTQYF. CDR3 nucleotide sequence: TGCGCCAGCAGCTCGGACAGGACCACAGATACGCAGTATTTT.

This clonotype was counted a few times. The chain combines TRBV15 with TRBJ2-7; 10 nucleotides match TRBD1. Trimming cost V 1 base and J 2 bases; bases outside gene matches: 2. Germline V gives CDR1 LNHNV, CDR2 YYDKDF (reference sequence). The CDR3 extends over 15 amino acids. CDR3: CATSRAGQGTYEQYF. CDR3 sequence (DNA): TGTGCCACCAGCAGAGCGGGACAGGGGACCTACGAGCAGTACTTC. Filled out from reference TRBV15 and TRBJ2-7, the complete variable domain reads DAMVIQNPRYQVTQFGKPVTLSCSQTLNHNVMYWYQQKSSQAPKLLFHYYDKDFNNEADTPDNFQSRRPNTSFCFLDIRSPGLGDTAMYLCATSRAGQGTYEQYFGPGTRLTVT.